This record covers a single TCR beta chain. Its antigen is unidentified. A much larger clone is a single base away; this may be a read error. The CDR3 contains 13 residues. With 6 bases clipped from V and 7 bases from J, the junction kept 5 bases outside the gene matches. The germline V gene has CDR1 SNHLY and CDR2 FYNNEI. Specified time point: pre-sensitization, week 0. Treatment indicated: therapeutic diphenylcyclopropenone sensitization with weekly scalp DPC. In the original workflow: TCRs per sample had a median of approximately 88,000 and ranged from about 23,224 to 750,000. Each CDR3 protein gets one entry after TCRdb re-called the RACE reads with MiXCR. Clone size and V and J calls follow TCRdb, not the original study. The data contain tens of thousands of distinct CDR3 sequences, 9.6% of them singletons. This specimen comes from a study of human T cells and chemical hapten exposure. Study-level information: DPC (0.01%) was patch tested on the upper back and read at 6 days.

Study observations and caveats: Alopecia in all donors means immunity may differ from healthy individuals.

Sample: whole blood, taken in connection with sensitization to the hapten diphenylcyclopropenone (DPC). This TCR was sampled from a woman aged 35 to 49 with alopecia areata. Some clones in this sample may be carry-over from other donors' samples. This chain connects TRBV2 to TRBJ2-4, with 8 bases that match TRBD1. In DNA, the CDR3 is TGTGCCAGCAGAAAACAGGGGGAGAACATTCAGTACTTC. It codes for CASRKQGENIQYF.